This T cell receptor (beta chain) appears in the sequencing data of a study of T-cell memory formation after mild COVID-19 (dated by TCRdb to the early 2020s). Broadly, across the study: Most TCR sequence clusters were specific to one of the two donors. In a couple of donors, T-cell clones that expanded and contracted after mild COVID-19 were tracked by sequencing TCRalpha and TCRbeta repertoires over time. The cohort comprised two young, previously healthy adult volunteers, one female and one male. Overall study results and their limits: SARS-CoV-2 specificity was not confirmed for the second-wave clones peaking on day 37. The study covered only two mild cases, and larger cohorts including severe cases with pre-infection samples were considered necessary. Some responding clones were detected in pre-infection memory, which suggested that pre-existing cross-reactive memory T cells had joined the SARS-CoV-2 response. Contracting CD4+ clones were located mainly in the CM and EM memory subsets, whereas CD8+ clones were found to be enriched in EMRA. From day 15 to 85, contracting clones showed balanced CD4/CD8 phenotypes, whereas a second wave of clones that expanded from day 15 to 37 leaned towards CD4+.

PBMCs were isolated by Ficoll-Paque density gradient centrifugation. Notes on this clonotype: Its antigen is not yet known. Base qualities are not recorded, but no much larger clone differs from it by a single base.

The sequencer listed for this sample is Illumina NovaSeq 6000. Using 5'RACE with constant-segment primers, TCRalpha and TCRbeta cDNA libraries were constructed, with sample barcodes and unique molecular identifiers added in the process. RNA was extracted from every sample with Trizol reagent. Library amplification was performed in two PCR steps, and a second sample barcode and Illumina TruSeq adapters were introduced in the second step. The libraries were sequenced on an Illumina NovaSeq using 2 x 150 bp paired-end reads. On the study's bioinformatics: The reads were demultiplexed and collapsed into UMI-guided consensus sequences using migec v1.2.7. With mixcr v2.1.11, UMI consensuses were aligned to TRA and TRB V and J templates and assembled into clonotypes. Clonotypes were classified as expanded or contracted when called significant by both edgeR and NoisET, with noise models trained on biological replicates. For edgeR calls, the cutoffs were a false discovery rate-adjusted p below 0.01 and a log2 fold-change threshold of 1. As an exploratory analysis of dynamics, PCA with hierarchical clustering was applied to max-normalized trajectories of the 1000 most abundant clonotypes. The CD4 or CD8 phenotype of responding clones was assigned using the separately sequenced CD4+ and CD8+ repertoires. The public reads were run again by TCRdb, first through fastp at Q25 and then through MiXCR, and only productive beta chains were kept. When rows share a CDR3 protein, they turn into one entry using the most common DNA and genes. The V and J calls here are based on TCRdb, not the publication. This sample holds about 60,000 distinct CDR3 sequences; about 12% were observed only once. Approximately 24% of the sample goes to the ten largest clones.

The CDR3 sequence holds 20 residues, the cysteine and phenylalanine included. The sequence is cut down to CDR3 DNA, 60 bases in frame from base 1. The trim is 4 bases for V and 5 bases for J, with a gap of 29 bases between the germline ends. Reading the germline V gene gives CDR1 SGHTA and CDR2 FQGNSA. Sample: PBMCs or a T cell subset sorted from them (not recorded which). The receptor was isolated from a man aged 18 to 35 who had mild COVID-19 (a few samples of this study predate the infection). The sample titles of this study are shuffled in the database, so cell type and time point are left out; the donor was told from shared clones. The rearranged chain carries TRBV7-2 and TRBJ1-4; a weak D assignment points to TRBD1 (6 bases agree). The DNA is as follows: TGTGCCAGCAGCTCCGAGCCGACCGGGACAAGCCTCTGTGAAAATGAAAAACTGTTTTTT. Its protein is CASSSEPTGTSLCENEKLFF. The reference TRBV7-2 and TRBJ1-4 proteins fill in what lies around the CDR3, so the full variable domain reads GAGVSQSPSNKVTEKGKDVELRCDPISGHTALYWYRQSLGQGLEFLIYFQGNSAPDKSGLPSDRFSAERTGGSVSTLTIQRTQQEDSAVYLCASSSEPTGTSLCENEKLFFGSGTQLSVL.